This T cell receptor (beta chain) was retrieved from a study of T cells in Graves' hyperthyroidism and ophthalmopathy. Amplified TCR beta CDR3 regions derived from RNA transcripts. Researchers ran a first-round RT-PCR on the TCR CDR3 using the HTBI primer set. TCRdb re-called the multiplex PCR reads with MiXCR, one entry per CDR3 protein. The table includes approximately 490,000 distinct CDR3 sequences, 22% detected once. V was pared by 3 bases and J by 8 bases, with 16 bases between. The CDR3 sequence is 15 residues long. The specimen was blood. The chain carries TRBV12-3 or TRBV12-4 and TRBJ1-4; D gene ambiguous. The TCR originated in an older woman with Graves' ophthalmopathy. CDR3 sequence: CASSLQRWGTEKLFF. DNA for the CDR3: TGTGCCAGCAGTTTGCAGCGATGGGGAACAGAAAAACTGTTTTTT.